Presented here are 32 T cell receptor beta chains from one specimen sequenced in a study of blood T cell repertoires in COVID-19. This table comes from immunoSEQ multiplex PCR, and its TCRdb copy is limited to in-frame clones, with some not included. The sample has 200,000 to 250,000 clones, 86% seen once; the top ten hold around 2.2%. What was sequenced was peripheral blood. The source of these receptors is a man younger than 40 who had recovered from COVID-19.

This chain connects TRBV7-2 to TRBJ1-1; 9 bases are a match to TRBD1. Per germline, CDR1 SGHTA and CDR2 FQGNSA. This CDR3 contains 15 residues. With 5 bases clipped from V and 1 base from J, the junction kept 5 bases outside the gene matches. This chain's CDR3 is CASSATGGRNTEAFF. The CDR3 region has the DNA TGTGCCAGCAGCGCTACAGGGGGCAGGAACACTGAAGCTTTCTTT. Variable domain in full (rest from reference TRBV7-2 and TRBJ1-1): GAGVSQSPSNKVTEKGKDVELRCDPISGHTALYWYRQSLGQGLEFLIYFQGNSAPDKSGLPSDRFSAERTGGSVSTLTIQRTQQEDSAVYLCASSATGGRNTEAFFGQGTRLTVV.

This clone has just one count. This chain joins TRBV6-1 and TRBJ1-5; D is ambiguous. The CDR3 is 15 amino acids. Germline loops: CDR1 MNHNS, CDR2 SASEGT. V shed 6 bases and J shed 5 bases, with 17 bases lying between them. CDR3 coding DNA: TGTGCCAGCAGCCTACCGGGTCGAGGAGATCAGCCCCAGCATTTT. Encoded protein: CASSLPGRGDQPQHF.

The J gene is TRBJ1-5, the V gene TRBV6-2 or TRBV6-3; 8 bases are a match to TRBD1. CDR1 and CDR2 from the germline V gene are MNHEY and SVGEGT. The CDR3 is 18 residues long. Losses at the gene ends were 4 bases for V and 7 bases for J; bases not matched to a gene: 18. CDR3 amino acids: CASSFPNGTGGSNQPQHF. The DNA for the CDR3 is TGTGCCAGCAGTTTCCCCAACGGAACAGGGGGGTCGAACCAGCCCCAGCATTTT.

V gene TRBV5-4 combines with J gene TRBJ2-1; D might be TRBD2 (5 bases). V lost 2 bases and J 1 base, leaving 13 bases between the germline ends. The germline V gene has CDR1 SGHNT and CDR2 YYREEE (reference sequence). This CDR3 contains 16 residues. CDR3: CASSLQRRRSYNEQFF. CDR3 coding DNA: TGTGCCAGCAGCTTACAGCGCAGGAGGTCCTACAATGAGCAGTTCTTC.

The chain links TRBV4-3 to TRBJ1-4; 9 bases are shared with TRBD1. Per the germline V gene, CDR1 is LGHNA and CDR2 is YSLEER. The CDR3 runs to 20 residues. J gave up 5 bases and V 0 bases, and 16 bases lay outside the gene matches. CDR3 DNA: TGCGCCAGCAGCCAAGATCGAGCGTGGGGACAGGGCTTATCCAATGAAAAACTGTTTTTT. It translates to CASSQDRAWGQGLSNEKLFF.

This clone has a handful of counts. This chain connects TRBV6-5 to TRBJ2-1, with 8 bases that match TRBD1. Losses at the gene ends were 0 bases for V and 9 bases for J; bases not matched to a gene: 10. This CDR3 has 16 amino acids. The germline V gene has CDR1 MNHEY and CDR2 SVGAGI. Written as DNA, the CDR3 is TGTGCCAGCAGTTACTCGGCAGGGGGCATCATCAGTGAGCAGTTCTTC. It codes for CASSYSAGGIISEQFF.

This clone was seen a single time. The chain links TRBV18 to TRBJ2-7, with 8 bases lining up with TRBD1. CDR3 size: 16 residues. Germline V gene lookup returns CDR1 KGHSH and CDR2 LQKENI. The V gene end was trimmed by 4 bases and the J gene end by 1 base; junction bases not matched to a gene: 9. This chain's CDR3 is CASSLFAGGSSYEQYF. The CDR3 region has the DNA TGTGCCAGCTCACTTTTTGCAGGGGGCAGTTCCTACGAGCAGTACTTC. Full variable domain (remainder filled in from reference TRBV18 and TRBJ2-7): NAGVMQNPRHLVRRRGQEARLRCSPMKGHSHVYWYRQLPEEGLKFMVYLQKENIIDESGMPKERFSAEFPKEGPSILRIQQVVRGDSAAYFCASSLFAGGSSYEQYFGPGTRLTVT.

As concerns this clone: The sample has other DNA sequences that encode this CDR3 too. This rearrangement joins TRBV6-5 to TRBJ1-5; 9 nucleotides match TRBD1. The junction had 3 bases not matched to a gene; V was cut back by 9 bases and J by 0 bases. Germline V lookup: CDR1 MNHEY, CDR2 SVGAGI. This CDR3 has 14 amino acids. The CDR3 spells CASRQGGSNQPQHF. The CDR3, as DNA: TGTGCCAGTAGACAGGGGGGTAGCAATCAGCCCCAGCATTTT.

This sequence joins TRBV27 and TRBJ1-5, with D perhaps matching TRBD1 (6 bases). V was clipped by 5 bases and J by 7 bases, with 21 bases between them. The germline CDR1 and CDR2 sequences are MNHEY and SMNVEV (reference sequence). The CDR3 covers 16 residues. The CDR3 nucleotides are TGTGCCAGCAGTGTACAGGGTGGGGTAGACCCCCAGCCCCAGCATTTT. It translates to CASSVQGGVDPQPQHF.

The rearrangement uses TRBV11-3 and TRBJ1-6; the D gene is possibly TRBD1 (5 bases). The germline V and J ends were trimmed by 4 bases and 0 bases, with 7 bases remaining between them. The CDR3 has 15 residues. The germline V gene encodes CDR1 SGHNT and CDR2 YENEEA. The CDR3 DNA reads TGTGCCAGCAGCTCGGGGGACTCCTATAATTCACCCCTCCACTTT. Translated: CASSSGDSYNSPLHF.

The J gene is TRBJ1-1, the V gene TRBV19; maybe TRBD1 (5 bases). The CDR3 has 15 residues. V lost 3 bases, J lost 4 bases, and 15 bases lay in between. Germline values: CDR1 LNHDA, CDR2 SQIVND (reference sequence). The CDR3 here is CASSIQGSMGTEAFF. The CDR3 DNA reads TGTGCCAGTAGTATCCAGGGATCGATGGGCACTGAAGCTTTCTTT.

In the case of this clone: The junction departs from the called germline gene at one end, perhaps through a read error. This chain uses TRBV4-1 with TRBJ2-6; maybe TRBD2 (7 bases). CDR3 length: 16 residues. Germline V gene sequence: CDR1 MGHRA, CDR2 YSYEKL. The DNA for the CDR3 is TGCGCCAGCAGCTCGAATCCTGGACTAGGGGGCAACGTCCTGACTTTC. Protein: CASSSNPGLGGNVLTF.

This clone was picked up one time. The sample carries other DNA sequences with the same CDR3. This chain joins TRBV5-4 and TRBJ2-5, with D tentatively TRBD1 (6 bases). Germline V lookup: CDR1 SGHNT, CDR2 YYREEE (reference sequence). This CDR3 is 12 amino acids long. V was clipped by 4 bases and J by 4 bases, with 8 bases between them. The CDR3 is CASSPRGETQYF. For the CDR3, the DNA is TGTGCCAGCAGCCCCAGGGGAGAGACCCAGTACTTC. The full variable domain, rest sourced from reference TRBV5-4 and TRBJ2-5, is ETGVTQSPTHLIKTRGQQVTLRCSSQSGHNTVSWYQQALGQGPQFIFQYYREEENGRGNFPPRFSGLQFPNYSSELNVNALELDDSALYLCASSPRGETQYFGPGTRLLVL.

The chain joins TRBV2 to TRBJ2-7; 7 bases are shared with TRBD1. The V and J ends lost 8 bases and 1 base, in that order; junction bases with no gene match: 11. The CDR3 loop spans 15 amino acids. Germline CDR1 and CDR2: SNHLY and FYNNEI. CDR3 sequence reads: CASGSGQVLSYEQYF. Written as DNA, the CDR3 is TGTGCCAGCGGTTCTGGACAGGTCCTATCCTACGAGCAGTACTTC. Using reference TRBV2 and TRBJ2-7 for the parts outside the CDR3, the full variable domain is EPEVTQTPSHQVTQMGQEVILRCVPISNHLYFYWYRQILGQKVEFLVSFYNNEISEKSEIFDDQFSVERPDGSNFTLKIRSTKLEDSAMYFCASGSGQVLSYEQYFGPGTRLTVT.

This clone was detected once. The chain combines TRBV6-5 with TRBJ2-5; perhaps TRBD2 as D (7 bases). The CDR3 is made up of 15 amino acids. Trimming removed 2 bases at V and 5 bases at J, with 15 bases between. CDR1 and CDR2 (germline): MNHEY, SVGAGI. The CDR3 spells CASSYPAGAGETQYF. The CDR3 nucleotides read TGTGCCAGCAGTTACCCTGCGGGGGCAGGTGAGACCCAGTACTTC.

The CDR3 DNA follows: TGTGCCAGCAGCTCCCGGACTAGCGGGGGGGTTAACACAGATACGCAGTATTTT. As protein: CASSSRTSGGVNTDTQYF. The genes are TRBV9 and TRBJ2-3; 15 positions agree with TRBD2. The CDR3 has 18 amino acids. Trimming at V came to 4 bases and at J to 2 bases, leaving 8 bases not matched to a gene. CDR1 is SGDLS and CDR2 is YYNGEE in the germline V gene.

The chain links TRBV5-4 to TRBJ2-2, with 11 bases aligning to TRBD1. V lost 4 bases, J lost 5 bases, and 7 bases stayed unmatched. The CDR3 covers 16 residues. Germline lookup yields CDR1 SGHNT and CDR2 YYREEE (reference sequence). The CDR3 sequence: CASSKGQGVVTGELFF. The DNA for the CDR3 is TGTGCCAGCAGCAAGGGACAGGGGGTGGTGACCGGGGAGCTGTTTTTT. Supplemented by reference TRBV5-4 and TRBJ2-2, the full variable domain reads ETGVTQSPTHLIKTRGQQVTLRCSSQSGHNTVSWYQQALGQGPQFIFQYYREEENGRGNFPPRFSGLQFPNYSSELNVNALELDDSALYLCASSKGQGVVTGELFFGEGSRLTVL.

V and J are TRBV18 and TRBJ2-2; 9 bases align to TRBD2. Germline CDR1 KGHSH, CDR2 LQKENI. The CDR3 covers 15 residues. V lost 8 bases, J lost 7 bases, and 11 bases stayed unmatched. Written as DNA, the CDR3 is TGTGCCAGCCAAGCACCGGGACTAGCCGGCGGGGAGCTGTTTTTT. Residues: CASQAPGLAGGELFF.

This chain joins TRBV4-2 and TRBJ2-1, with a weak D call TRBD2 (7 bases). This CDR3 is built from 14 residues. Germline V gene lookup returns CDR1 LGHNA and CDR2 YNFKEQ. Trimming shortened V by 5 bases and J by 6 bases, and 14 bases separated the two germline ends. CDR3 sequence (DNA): TGTGCCAGCAGCGCAGGGAGGGGGGTCAATGAGCAGTTCTTC. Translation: CASSAGRGVNEQFF.

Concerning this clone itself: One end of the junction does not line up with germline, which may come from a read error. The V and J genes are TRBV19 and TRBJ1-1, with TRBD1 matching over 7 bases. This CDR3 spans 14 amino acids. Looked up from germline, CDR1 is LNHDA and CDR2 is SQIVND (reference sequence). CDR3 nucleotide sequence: TGTGCCAGTAGTATAGTAGGGGGCGGACCTGAGGCTTTCTTT. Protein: CASSIVGGGPEAFF.

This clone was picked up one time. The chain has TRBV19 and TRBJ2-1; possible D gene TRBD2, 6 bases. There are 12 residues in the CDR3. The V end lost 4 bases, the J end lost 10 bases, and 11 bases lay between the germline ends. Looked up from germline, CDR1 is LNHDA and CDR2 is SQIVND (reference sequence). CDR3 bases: TGTGCCAGTAGTACCGGACTACGGGAGCAGTTCTTC. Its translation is CASSTGLREQFF.

CDR3 sequence: CASSFGRSSEAFF. The CDR3 region has the DNA TGTGCCAGCAGCTTCGGGAGGAGCTCTGAAGCTTTCTTT. V usage is TRBV11-3 and J usage is TRBJ1-1; D is ambiguous. From germline, CDR1 is SGHNT and CDR2 YENEEA. This CDR3 comprises 13 residues. Trimming removed 3 bases from V and 6 bases from J, with 11 bases in between.

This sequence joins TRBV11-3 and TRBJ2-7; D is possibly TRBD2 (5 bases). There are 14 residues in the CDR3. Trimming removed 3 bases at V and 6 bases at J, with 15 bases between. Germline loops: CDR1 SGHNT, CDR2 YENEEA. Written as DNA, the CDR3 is TGTGCCAGCAGCTTTCTATCGGGAAGCGGCGAGCAGTACTTC. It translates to CASSFLSGSGEQYF.

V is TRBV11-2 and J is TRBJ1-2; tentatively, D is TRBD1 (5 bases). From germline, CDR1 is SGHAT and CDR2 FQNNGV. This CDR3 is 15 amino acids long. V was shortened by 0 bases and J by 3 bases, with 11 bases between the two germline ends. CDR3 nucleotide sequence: TGTGCCAGCAGCTTAGACACCGGCAGGGACTATGGCTACACCTTC. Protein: CASSLDTGRDYGYTF.

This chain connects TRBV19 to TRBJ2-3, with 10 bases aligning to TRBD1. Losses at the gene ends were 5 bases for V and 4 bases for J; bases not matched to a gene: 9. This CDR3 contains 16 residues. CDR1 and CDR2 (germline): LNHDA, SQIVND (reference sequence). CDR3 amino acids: CASSLHAGTGADTQYF. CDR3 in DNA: TGTGCCAGTAGTCTTCACGCGGGGACAGGGGCAGATACGCAGTATTTT. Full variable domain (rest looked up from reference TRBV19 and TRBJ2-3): DGGITQSPKYLFRKEGQNVTLSCEQNLNHDAMYWYRQDPGQGLRLIYYSQIVNDFQKGDIAEGYSVSREKKESFPLTVTSAQKNPTAFYLCASSLHAGTGADTQYFGPGTRLTVL.

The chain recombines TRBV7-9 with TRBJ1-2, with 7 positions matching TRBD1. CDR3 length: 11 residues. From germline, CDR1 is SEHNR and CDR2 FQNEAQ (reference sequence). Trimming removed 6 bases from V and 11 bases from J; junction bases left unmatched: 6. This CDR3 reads CASRRDSEYTF. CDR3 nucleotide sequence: TGTGCCAGCAGACGGGACAGCGAGTACACCTTC.

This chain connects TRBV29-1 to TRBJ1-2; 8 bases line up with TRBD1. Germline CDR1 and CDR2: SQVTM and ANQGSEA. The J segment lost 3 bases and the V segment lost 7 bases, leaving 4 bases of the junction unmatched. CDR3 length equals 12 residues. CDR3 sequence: CSGTQGDYGYTF. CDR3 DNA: TGCAGCGGCACACAGGGGGACTATGGCTACACCTTC.

CDR3 coding DNA: TGTGCCATCAGTGGGGGGACAGGGACATCCAACACTGAAGCTTTCTTT. Translating it yields CAISGGTGTSNTEAFF. V is TRBV10-3 and J is TRBJ1-1, with 9 bases identical to TRBD1. Germline lookup yields CDR1 ENHRY and CDR2 SYGVKD. The length of the CDR3 is 16 residues. V lost 4 bases and J lost 2; bases outside the gene matches: 8.

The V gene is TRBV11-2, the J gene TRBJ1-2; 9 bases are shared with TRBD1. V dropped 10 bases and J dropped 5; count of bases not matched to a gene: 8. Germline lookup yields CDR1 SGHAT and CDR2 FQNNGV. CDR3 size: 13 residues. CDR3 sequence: CATMTGGRYGYTF. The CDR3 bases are TGTGCCACCATGACAGGGGGAAGGTATGGCTACACCTTC.

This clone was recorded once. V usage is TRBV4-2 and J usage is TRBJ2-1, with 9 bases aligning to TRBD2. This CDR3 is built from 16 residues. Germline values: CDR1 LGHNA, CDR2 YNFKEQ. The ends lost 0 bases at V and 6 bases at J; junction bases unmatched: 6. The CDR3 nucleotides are TGTGCCAGCAGCCAAGACCCCGGCGGGGGGGCCAATGAGCAGTTCTTC. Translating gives CASSQDPGGGANEQFF.

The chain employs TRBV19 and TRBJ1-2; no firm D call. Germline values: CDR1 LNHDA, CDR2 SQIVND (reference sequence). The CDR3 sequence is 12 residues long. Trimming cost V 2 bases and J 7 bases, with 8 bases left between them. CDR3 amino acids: CASSIREAGYTF. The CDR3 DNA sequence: TGTGCCAGTAGTATAAGGGAGGCTGGCTACACCTTC.

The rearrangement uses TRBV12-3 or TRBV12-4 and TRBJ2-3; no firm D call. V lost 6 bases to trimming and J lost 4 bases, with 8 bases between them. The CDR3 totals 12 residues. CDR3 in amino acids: CASRLISDTQYF. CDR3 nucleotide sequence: TGTGCCAGCAGACTCATCTCAGATACGCAGTATTTT.